These T cell receptor beta chains were read from a single sample in a study of graft-versus-host responses after intestinal transplantation. The repertoire was sequenced with immunoSEQ multiplex PCR; TCRdb's copy has only in-frame clones and lacks some. The sample has 98,000 or so clones, less than 90% seen once. These receptors have no identified antigens. This specimen consisted of unstimulated CD4+ T cells sorted from spleen or lymph node cells, obtained before intestinal transplant. Receptor source: a human donor who received an intestinal transplant. Both conserved end residues are part of each CDR3. The D gene is left open where the match is weak. The size of a clone is reported for some rows only, either as once, few or many, or as a class for expanded clones.

j_call v_call cdr3_length clone_size d_call cdr3_aa cdr3_nt
TRBJ2-4 TRBV5-6 15 - TRBD1 CASSSPLTGRYIQYF TGTGCCAGCAGTTCACCGTTGACAGGGAGATACATTCAGTACTTC
TRBJ2-3 TRBV7-3 15 - TRBD2 CASSRWAGDTDTQYF TGTGCCAGCAGCCGCTGGGCGGGGGACACAGATACGCAGTATTTT
TRBJ2-3 TRBV10-1 18 - TRBD2 CASSESSGTSGSTDTQYF TGCGCCAGCAGTGAGTCTTCCGGGACTAGCGGGAGCACAGATACGCAGTATTTT
TRBJ2-2 TRBV6-1 14 - TRBD2 CASSLGGSTGELFF TGTGCCAGCAGTTTGGGGGGGAGCACCGGGGAGCTGTTTTTT
TRBJ1-1 TRBV7-6 13 - - CASSFTVNTEAFF TGTGCCAGCAGCTTTACAGTGAACACTGAAGCTTTCTTT
TRBJ2-5 TRBV9 15 few - CASSAWGERGETQYF TGTGCCAGCAGCGCATGGGGGGAGCGAGGAGAGACCCAGTACTTC
TRBJ2-3 TRBV5-1 14 - - CASTGGGPTDTQYF TGCGCCAGCACAGGGGGGGGGCCGACAGATACGCAGTATTTT
TRBJ2-1 TRBV20-1 11 - - CSAREDNEQFF TGCAGTGCTAGAGAAGACAATGAGCAGTTCTTC
TRBJ2-3 TRBV19 17 - TRBD2 CASSSPKETSGIDTQYF TGTGCCAGTAGTTCCCCCAAAGAGACTAGCGGGATAGATACGCAGTATTTT
TRBJ2-5 TRBV2 15 once - CASSEGASSEETQYF TGTGCCAGCAGTGAAGGGGCCTCAAGCGAAGAGACCCAGTACTTC
TRBJ2-7 TRBV28 14 - TRBD1 CASSLTGMVGEQYF TGTGCCAGCAGCCTGACAGGGATGGTGGGAGAGCAGTACTTC
TRBJ2-5 TRBV7-6 16 once - CASSSLVGGNQETQYF TGTGCCAGCAGCTCCTTGGTTGGAGGGAACCAAGAGACCCAGTACTTC
TRBJ2-3 TRBV7-9 16 - TRBD2 CASSIGLAGGTDTQYF TGTGCCAGCAGCATCGGACTAGCGGGGGGGACAGATACGCAGTATTTT
TRBJ2-1 TRBV18 15 - TRBD2 CASSPIAGSYNEQFF TGTGCCAGCTCCCCCATAGCGGGATCCTACAATGAGCAGTTCTTC
TRBJ2-7 TRBV27 14 - - CASMVLQESYEQYF TGTGCCAGCATGGTTCTGCAGGAGTCCTACGAGCAGTACTTC
TRBJ2-7 TRBV7-9 15 - TRBD2 CASSWGTKTSYEQYF TGTGCCAGCAGCTGGGGGACTAAAACCTCCTACGAGCAGTACTTC
TRBJ2-1 TRBV9 10 - - CASTWGNSFF TGTGCCAGCACCTGGGGCAATTCGTTCTTC
TRBJ2-3 TRBV5-1 13 - - CASGPSSTDTQYF TGCGCCAGCGGGCCTTCTAGCACAGATACGCAGTATTTT
TRBJ1-6 TRBV10-2 15 once - CASSESGTVNSPLHF TGCGCCAGCAGTGAGTCCGGGACGGTAAATTCACCCCTCCACTTT
TRBJ2-3 TRBV5-5 14 - - CASELIPSTDTQYF TGTGCCAGCGAACTGATCCCTAGCACAGATACGCAGTATTTT
TRBJ1-3 TRBV28 13 - - CASTPDSGNTIYF TGTGCCAGCACCCCAGACTCTGGAAACACCATATATTTT
TRBJ1-5 TRBV4-1 17 - - CASSQVSAGASNQPQHF TGCGCCAGCAGCCAAGTATCGGCGGGGGCCAGCAATCAGCCCCAGCATTTT
TRBJ2-7 TRBV10-2 15 few - CASSVIRGRLYEQYF TGCGCCAGCAGTGTAATCCGAGGACGGCTCTACGAGCAGTACTTC
TRBJ2-1 TRBV6-1 15 - - CASSSERRGYNEQFF TGTGCCAGCAGCTCTGAGCGGAGGGGGTACAATGAGCAGTTCTTC
TRBJ2-7 TRBV5-1 11 - - CASRLTHEQYF TGCGCCAGCAGACTCACCCACGAGCAGTACTTC
TRBJ2-2 TRBV6-1 12 - - CASSEFRGELFF TGTGCCAGCAGTGAATTCCGCGGGGAGCTGTTTTTT
TRBJ1-6 TRBV4-2 19 - - CASSHPQGRTSSYNSPLHF TGTGCCAGCAGCCACCCCCAGGGCAGGACGAGCTCCTATAATTCACCCCTCCACTTT
TRBJ2-2 TRBV13 17 - TRBD2 CASSPEGLAGYTGELFF TGTGCCAGCAGCCCGGAGGGACTAGCGGGATATACCGGGGAGCTGTTTTTT
TRBJ2-1 TRBV19 13 - TRBD2 CASSRAGRAEQFF TGTGCCAGTAGTAGGGCCGGGAGGGCGGAGCAGTTCTTC
TRBJ2-3 TRBV6-1 12 - - CAIRTKGDTQYF TGTGCCATCCGGACTAAGGGAGATACGCAGTATTTT
TRBJ2-1 TRBV4-1 13 few - CASSQVYGTEQFF TGCGCCAGCAGCCAAGTCTATGGGACTGAGCAGTTCTTC
TRBJ2-3 TRBV4-1 17 - - CASSQDWRQPSTDTQYF TGCGCCAGCAGCCAAGATTGGCGACAGCCTAGCACAGATACGCAGTATTTT
TRBJ1-5 TRBV19 14 - - CASRWGDSNQPQHF TGTGCCAGTAGATGGGGGGACAGCAATCAGCCCCAGCATTTT
TRBJ1-2 TRBV4-1 12 - TRBD1 CASSQTGGGYTF TGCGCCAGCAGCCAGACAGGGGGCGGCTACACCTTC
TRBJ1-6 TRBV7-9 14 few TRBD1 CASSLGQGSSPLHF TGTGCCAGCAGCTTAGGACAGGGCAGTTCACCCCTCCACTTT
TRBJ2-7 TRBV6-4 14 - TRBD1 CASSPDRGLYEQYF TGTGCCAGCAGTCCCGACAGGGGGCTATACGAGCAGTACTTC
TRBJ2-7 TRBV5-4 13 few TRBD2 CASRREGDYEQYF TGTGCCAGTCGCAGGGAGGGTGACTACGAGCAGTACTTC
TRBJ2-7 TRBV2 12 once TRBD1 CASETGGYEQYF TGTGCCAGCGAGACAGGGGGCTACGAGCAGTACTTC
TRBJ2-3 TRBV7-2 14 - - CASSSLTSTDTQYF TGTGCCAGCAGCTCCCTGACTAGCACAGATACGCAGTATTTT
TRBJ1-3 TRBV6-1 14 - - CASTLVGSGNTIYF TGTGCCAGCACTCTGGTGGGCTCTGGAAACACCATATATTTT
TRBJ1-5 TRBV6-5 15 - TRBD1 CASRRRGLRNQPQHF TGTGCCAGCAGGCGCAGGGGGCTTCGGAATCAGCCCCAGCATTTT
TRBJ1-2 TRBV5-6 15 - - CASRPEIGANYGYTF TGTGCCAGCAGGCCTGAGATTGGAGCTAACTATGGCTACACCTTC
TRBJ2-4 TRBV6-5 15 - TRBD1 CASSYLGTGGDIQYF TGTGCCAGCAGTTACTTGGGGACAGGGGGGGACATTCAGTACTTC
TRBJ2-1 TRBV18 16 - TRBD2 CASSPPSSGRNNEQFF TGTGCCAGCTCACCACCATCTAGCGGGAGGAACAATGAGCAGTTCTTC
TRBJ1-5 TRBV7-3 14 - - CASSPPPHIPPQHF TGTGCCAGCAGCCCACCCCCGCACATACCTCCCCAGCATTTT
TRBJ2-1 TRBV5-1 17 - TRBD2 CASSLEPSGRRYNEQFF TGCGCCAGCAGCTTGGAGCCTAGCGGGAGACGCTACAATGAGCAGTTCTTC
TRBJ1-4 TRBV28 15 - - CASSPRIPVNEKLFF TGTGCCAGCAGCCCCAGGATTCCCGTTAATGAAAAACTGTTTTTT
TRBJ2-3 TRBV5-1 15 - TRBD2 CASSVTSGGTDTQYF TGCGCCAGCAGCGTCACTAGCGGGGGCACAGATACGCAGTATTTT
TRBJ2-7 TRBV27 15 - TRBD2 CASSLYLAGGYEQYF TGTGCCAGCAGTTTATACCTAGCGGGGGGGTACGAGCAGTACTTC
TRBJ1-4 TRBV5-5 16 - TRBD1 CASSPTATGGDEKLFF TGTGCCAGCAGCCCTACCGCGACAGGGGGCGATGAAAAACTGTTTTTT
TRBJ2-7 TRBV10-3 13 - - CATGGLGGREQYF TGTGCCACCGGCGGGCTCGGTGGTCGCGAGCAGTACTTC
TRBJ2-5 TRBV5-1 16 - - CASSWVSRMDQETQYF TGCGCCAGCAGCTGGGTGTCAAGGATGGACCAAGAGACCCAGTACTTC
TRBJ2-7 TRBV27 12 - - CASRSTIYEQYF TGTGCCAGCAGATCGACTATCTACGAGCAGTACTTC
TRBJ2-1 TRBV7-3 16 once TRBD2 CASSLTTSGRVYEQFF TGTGCCAGCAGCTTAACCACTAGCGGGAGGGTCTATGAGCAGTTCTTC
TRBJ2-1 TRBV6-1 13 - - CASVKSLYNEQFF TGTGCCAGCGTAAAGTCTCTCTACAATGAGCAGTTCTTC